The source of this T cell receptor (beta chain) is a study of radiotherapy plus CTLA-4 blockade in lung cancer. Background on the study: Overall, less than 20% of patients showed an objective response, while 31% attained disease control.

The V gene's germline CDR1 is LGHNA and CDR2 YNFKEQ. The CDR3 loop spans 19 amino acids. J was trimmed by 5 bases and V by 0 bases; bases with no gene match: 13. Here immunoSEQ multiplex PCR was the method, and the copy in TCRdb shows in-frame clones only, minus some. The sample includes tens of thousands of clones, 70% to 90% of them seen just once. The source was peripheral blood, collected from a patient treated with radiotherapy plus ipilimumab. J is TRBJ2-5 and V is TRBV4-2; TRBD1 matches at 12 bases. The sequence came from a human donor with non-small cell lung cancer whose response to radiotherapy plus ipilimumab could not be evaluated. The DNA of the CDR3 is TGTGCCAGCAGCCAAGATTTTGTCGGGACAGGGGGCTTGGGTGAGACCCAGTACTTC. It encodes CASSQDFVGTGGLGETQYF.